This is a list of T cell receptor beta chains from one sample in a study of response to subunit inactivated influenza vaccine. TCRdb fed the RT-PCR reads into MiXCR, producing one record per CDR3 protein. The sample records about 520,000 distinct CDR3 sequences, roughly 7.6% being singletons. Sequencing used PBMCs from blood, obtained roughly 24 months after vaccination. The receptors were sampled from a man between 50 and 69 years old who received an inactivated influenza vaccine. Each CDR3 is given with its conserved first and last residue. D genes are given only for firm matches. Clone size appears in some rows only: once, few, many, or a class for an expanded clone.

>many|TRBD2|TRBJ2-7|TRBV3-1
CASSQNGGRNEQYF
TGTGCCAGCAGTCAAAACGGGGGGAGGAACGAGCAGTACTTC
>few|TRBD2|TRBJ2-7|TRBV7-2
CASRQASGQTYEQYF
TGTGCCAGCAGACAAGCTAGCGGGCAGACCTACGAGCAGTACTTC
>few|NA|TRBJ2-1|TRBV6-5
CASSYRRVGSNEQFF
TGTGCCAGCAGTTACCGCCGAGTGGGAAGCAATGAGCAGTTCTTC
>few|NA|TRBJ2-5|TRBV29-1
CSVPGVPAQETQYF
TGCAGCGTCCCCGGGGTGCCAGCGCAAGAGACCCAGTACTTC
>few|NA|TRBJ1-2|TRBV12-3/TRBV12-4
CASSLGAGSACTF
TGTGCCAGCAGTTTAGGGGCGGGCTCGGCGTGCACCTTC
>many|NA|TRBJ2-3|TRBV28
CASRSSGSGTDTQYF
TGTGCCAGCAGATCCTCGGGTAGCGGCACAGATACGCAGTATTTT
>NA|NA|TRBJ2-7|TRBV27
CASSPQQGSYEQYF
TGTGCCAGCAGTCCGCAACAGGGTTCGTACGAGCAGTACTTC
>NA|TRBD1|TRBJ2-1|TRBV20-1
CSARSNRGNNEQFF
TGCAGTGCTCGGTCGAACAGGGGAAACAATGAGCAGTTCTTC
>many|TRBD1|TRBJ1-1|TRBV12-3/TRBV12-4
CASSFGGQDTEAFF
TGTGCCAGCAGTTTCGGAGGACAGGACACTGAAGCTTTCTTT
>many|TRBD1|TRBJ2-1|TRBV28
CASSSPGQGTGEQFF
TGTGCCAGCAGTTCACCGGGACAGGGGACGGGGGAGCAGTTCTTC
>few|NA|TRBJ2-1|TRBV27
CASSFAGNNEQFF
TGTGCCAGCAGTTTCGCCGGTAACAATGAGCAGTTCTTC
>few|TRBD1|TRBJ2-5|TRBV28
CASSSPRTGLYQETQYF
TGTGCCAGCAGCTCGCCCAGGACAGGATTGTACCAAGAGACCCAGTACTTC